The 13 T cell receptor beta chains presented below share a single source sample, sequenced in a study of breast tumors, draining lymph nodes, adjacent tissues. Via MiXCR, TCRdb re-called the multiplex PCR reads, giving one row per CDR3 protein. The sample shows more than 100,000 distinct CDR3 sequences, approximately 20% of them seen only once. Axillary draining lymph nodes of breast cancer patients supplied the node samples. The sample taken for sequencing was axillary lymph node tissue. Receptors originate from a female donor with breast cancer. Some clones in this sample may be carry-over from other donors' samples.

Worth noting for this clonotype: This clone may be a read error of a much larger clone one base away. The V gene is TRBV6-1, the J gene TRBJ2-1, with 9 nucleotides matching TRBD2. This CDR3 has 20 amino acids. Germline V gives CDR1 MNHNS, CDR2 SASEGT. In DNA form, the CDR3 reads TGTGCCAGCACCATTGGACAGGCTATTCTGGCGGGAGGGCCCCACAATGAGCAGTCCTTC. Translation: CASTIGQAILAGGPHNEQSF.

Points on this clonotype: A clone one base away is much larger, so this may be a read error. J is TRBJ2-3 and V is TRBV11-3; D is unclear. V was clipped by 8 bases and J by 4 bases, with 16 bases between them. Germline CDR1 and CDR2: SGHNT and YENEEA. This CDR3 is 14 amino acids long. Written as DNA, the CDR3 is TGTGCCAGCTCGGAAGAACCTCTGGCAGATACGCAGTATTTT. It specifies CASSEEPLADTQYF.

The chain joins TRBV5-4 to TRBJ2-2; D is unresolved. The CDR3 is 14 amino acids. In germline, CDR1 is SGHNT, CDR2 YYREEE (reference sequence). Deletions cut 2 bases from V and 6 bases from J, with 11 bases between. CDR3 residues: CASSFPDGAGELFF. In nucleotides, the CDR3 is TGTGCCAGCAGCTTTCCGGACGGAGCCGGGGAGCTGTTTTTT.

This clonotype was picked up many times. The chain uses TRBV24-1 and TRBJ1-2, with D possibly TRBD1 on 5 matching bases. The V gene lost 2 bases and the J gene lost 1 base, with 7 bases spanning the gap. Germline assignment: CDR1 KGHDR and CDR2 SFDVKD. This CDR3 spans 14 amino acids. The CDR3 spells CATSDYDSNYGYTF. The CDR3 coding sequence is TGTGCCACCAGTGATTACGACAGTAACTATGGCTACACCTTC.

This clonotype was detected only a few times. The chain recombines TRBV28 with TRBJ1-5; TRBD1 matches 10 bases. This CDR3 has 15 residues. CDR1 is MDHEN and CDR2 is SYDVKM in the germline V gene. J was trimmed by 5 bases and V by 6 bases; bases with no gene match: 7. CDR3 DNA: TGTGCCAGCAGCCTGGACAGGGGGACTGATCAGCCCCAGCATTTT. This codes for CASSLDRGTDQPQHF.

To note about this clonotype: A much larger clone lies a single base off, so this may be a read error. The CDR3, as DNA: TGTGCCAGCAGCCACTGGGGGGGGGAGACCCAGTACTTC. It yields the protein CASSHWGGETQYF. The chain combines TRBV7-3 with TRBJ2-5, with 7 bases aligning to TRBD2. V was clipped by 5 bases and J by 5 bases; unmatched bases: 5. The V gene's germline CDR1 is SGHTA and CDR2 FQGTGA. The CDR3 loop spans 13 amino acids.

The chain employs TRBV28 and TRBJ2-1; the D gene is possibly TRBD2 (5 bases). The V and J ends lost 5 bases and 0 bases respectively, with 11 bases between them. Germline CDR1 and CDR2: MDHEN and SYDVKM. There are 15 residues in the CDR3. This CDR3 is CASSQGSNSYNEQFF. The CDR3 bases are TGTGCCAGCAGTCAAGGGAGCAACTCCTACAATGAGCAGTTCTTC.

Of note for this clonotype: A much larger clonotype is one base distant, so this may be a read error. CDR3: CASSPDGKSPLHF. The CDR3 nucleotides are TGTGCCAGCAGCCCGGACGGGAAATCACCCCTCCACTTT. This chain links TRBV3-1 with TRBJ1-6; no clear D gene. Germline CDR1 LGHDT, CDR2 YNNKEL (reference sequence). Trimming removed 4 bases from V and 10 bases from J, with 11 bases in between. The CDR3 spans 13 residues.

Many counts were recorded for this clonotype. The chain is built from TRBV7-2 and TRBJ2-1; 7 bases map to TRBD2. V lost 7 bases to trimming and J lost 2 bases; unmatched junction nucleotides: 8. The CDR3 loop spans 15 amino acids. CDR1 and CDR2 from the germline V gene are SGHTA and FQGNSA. As DNA, the CDR3 is TGTGCCAGCACCCTCACTAGCGCCACCTACAATGAGCAGTTCTTC. Protein product: CASTLTSATYNEQFF.

Ten or more counts support this clonotype. The chain employs TRBV20-1 and TRBJ2-5, with D unresolved. Germline V gene data show CDR1 as DFQATT and CDR2 as SNEGSKA (reference sequence). V was pared by 1 base and J by 7 bases, with 10 bases between. The CDR3 extends over 12 amino acids. The CDR3 DNA follows: TGCAGTGCTAGAGCCGGATCTGGGACCCAGTACTTC. The encoded protein is CSARAGSGTQYF.

As regards this clonotype: A read error may explain this, as a much larger clone is one base away. The CDR3: CVSSKDRKGSGNTIYF. CDR3 bases: TGTGTCAGCTCTAAGGACAGGAAGGGCTCTGGAAACACCATATATTTT. V usage is TRBV18 and J usage is TRBJ1-3; 7 bases align to TRBD1. The CDR3 runs to 16 residues. CDR1 and CDR2 (germline): KGHSH, LQKENI.

This clonotype was detected many times. This chain joins TRBV20-1 and TRBJ1-3; 7 bases align to TRBD1. Germline V gene lookup returns CDR1 DFQATT and CDR2 SNEGSKA (reference sequence). The CDR3 has 15 residues. V lost 3 bases and J lost 2; bases outside the gene matches: 7. The CDR3 DNA sequence: TGCAGTGCTAGTATCCCGGGACAGCCTGGAAACACCATATATTTT. Amino acids: CSASIPGQPGNTIYF.

The CDR3, as DNA: TGTGCCAGCGCTACAGTTGGCGGGCTAGATACGCAGTATTTT. Translation: CASATVGGLDTQYF. The chain is built from TRBV27 and TRBJ2-3; D perhaps matches TRBD2 (5 bases). In germline, CDR1 is MNHEY, CDR2 SMNVEV (reference sequence). This CDR3 has 14 residues. The V end lost 8 bases, the J end lost 5 bases, and 17 bases lay between the germline ends.